The 29 T cell receptor beta chains in this list originate from one sample, sequenced in a study of CD8+CD57+ T cells in acquired aplastic anemia. TCR beta VDJ combinations and CDR3 sequences were profiled from genomic DNA. A single record per CDR3 protein comes from TCRdb applying MiXCR to the reads. The sample contains some 240,000 distinct CDR3 sequences, almost 35% of which appear only once. The sequencing input was sorted CD4+, CD8+, or CD8+CD57+ T cells (not recorded which) from PBMCs. The source is a human donor in good health, serving as a control.

The chain has TRBV2 and TRBJ2-5; D is ambiguous. The CDR3 is 13 amino acids. V was trimmed by 8 bases and J by 2 bases, leaving 12 bases between them. From germline, CDR1 is SNHLY and CDR2 FYNNEI. The CDR3 bases are TGTGCCAGCGACGAGGCAGAGCAAGAGACCCAGTACTTC. This codes for CASDEAEQETQYF.

This clonotype was found many times. V gene TRBV29-1 combines with J gene TRBJ1-2; possible D gene TRBD1, 5 bases. Germline V gene sequence: CDR1 SQVTM, CDR2 ANQGSEA. Trimming pared 4 bases from V and 8 bases from J, leaving 11 bases between. The CDR3 extends over 11 amino acids. The CDR3, as DNA: TGCAGCGTTGTTGGCCGGACAGGCTACACCTTC. Residues: CSVVGRTGYTF.

This clonotype was counted ten times or more. V and J are TRBV20-1 and TRBJ2-7; maybe TRBD2 (5 bases). Germline lookup yields CDR1 DFQATT and CDR2 SNEGSKA (reference sequence). The CDR3 is 14 amino acids. The V end was cut by 4 bases, the J end by 0 bases, with 13 bases between. The CDR3, as DNA: TGCAGTGCTACATCACGGGGAAGCTCCTACGAGCAGTACTTC. It encodes CSATSRGSSYEQYF.

Turning to this clonotype: This may stem from a read error, because a much larger clone lies one nucleotide away. The V and J genes are TRBV19 and TRBJ1-1; 7 nucleotides line up with TRBD1. The CDR3 runs to 14 residues. Per the germline V gene, CDR1 is LNHDA and CDR2 is SQIVND (reference sequence). The CDR3 DNA reads TGTGCCAGTAGTCGGGACAGTAGGAACACTGAAGCTCTCTTT. Translating gives CASSRDSRNTEALF.

A few counts support this clonotype. CDR3 in amino acids: CASSRDYFSNTGELFF. CDR3 bases: TGTGCCAGCAGCAGGGACTACTTTTCGAACACCGGGGAGCTGTTTTTT. V usage is TRBV13 and J usage is TRBJ2-2; 7 bases map to TRBD2. Per germline, CDR1 PRHDT and CDR2 FYEKMQ (reference sequence). V lost 5 bases, J lost 0 bases, and 6 bases stayed unmatched. The CDR3 contains 16 residues.

There are a few counts of this clonotype. The chain joins TRBV12-3 or TRBV12-4 to TRBJ2-4; unclear D gene. The CDR3 sequence is 11 residues long. The ends were cut back, 2 bases at V and 11 bases at J, with 7 bases in the middle. The CDR3: CASSLSGVQYF. The CDR3 DNA reads as TGTGCCAGCAGTTTATCAGGCGTTCAGTACTTC.

The chain recombines TRBV19 with TRBJ2-5; 9 bases fit TRBD2. CDR1 and CDR2 (germline): LNHDA, SQIVND (reference sequence). The CDR3 has 15 amino acids. Trimming took 7 bases from V and 5 from J; bases not matched to a gene: 11. CDR3 amino acids: CASMAAGGRNETQYF. The CDR3 bases are TGTGCCAGTATGGCGGCGGGGGGGCGCAATGAGACCCAGTACTTC.

This sequence joins TRBV30 and TRBJ1-1, with D tentatively TRBD1 (6 bases). The germline V gene has CDR1 GTSNPN and CDR2 SVGIG (reference sequence). This CDR3 spans 16 amino acids. V gave up 0 bases and J gave up 5 bases, with 19 bases separating them. The CDR3 nucleotides read TGTGCCTGGAGTGTCCTCCAGGGGTTGCAATTTACTGAAGCTTTCTTT. It translates to CAWSVLQGLQFTEAFF.

The sample holds many counts of this clonotype. The chain has TRBV30 and TRBJ1-6; possible D gene TRBD1, 6 bases. V was pared by 2 bases and J by 12 bases, with 14 bases between. CDR1 is GTSNPN, CDR2 SVGIG, per germline (reference sequence). This CDR3 comprises 13 residues. The chain's CDR3 is CAWSIRDNQPLHF. The DNA of the CDR3 is TGTGCCTGGAGTATCCGGGACAATCAACCCCTCCACTTT.

This chain links TRBV6-2 or TRBV6-3 with TRBJ2-1; D possibly corresponds to TRBD2 (5 bases). The CDR3 sequence is 18 residues long. From germline, CDR1 is MNHEY and CDR2 SVGEGT. Trimming stripped 2 bases from V and 2 bases from J, with 19 bases between. The CDR3 DNA follows: TGTGCCAGCAGTTACCCCTTCTCGTCGGGATCAACCTACAATGAGCAGTTCTTC. It encodes CASSYPFSSGSTYNEQFF.

This clonotype was seen only once. The rearrangement uses TRBV25-1 and TRBJ2-2, with TRBD1 matching 8 bases. The V segment lost 5 bases and the J segment 1 base; nucleotides outside the gene matches: 12. Germline-derived CDR1 and CDR2 are MGHDK and SYGVNS. This CDR3 comprises 18 residues. The CDR3 loop reads CASSYSMAGQGNTGELFF. The CDR3 region has the DNA TGTGCCAGCAGTTACTCGATGGCAGGACAGGGGAACACCGGGGAGCTGTTTTTT.

The CDR3 here is CASSVGLAGDNTGELFF. The CDR3, as DNA: TGTGCCAGCAGCGTAGGGCTAGCGGGCGATAACACCGGGGAGCTGTTTTTT. The chain is built from TRBV9 and TRBJ2-2; the match to TRBD2 covers 8 bases. Germline CDR1 and CDR2: SGDLS and YYNGEE. V lost 0 bases, J lost 2 bases, and 6 bases stayed unmatched. CDR3 length: 17 residues.

As for this clonotype: A read error may explain this, as a much larger clone is one base away. Because the CDR3 is missing its conserved closing phenylalanine or tryptophan, this is likely a read error. This chain uses TRBV2 with TRBJ1-6; possible D gene TRBD1, 5 bases. This CDR3 is 14 amino acids long. Germline V gene lookup returns CDR1 SNHLY and CDR2 FYNNEI. Trimming removed 11 bases from V and 10 bases from J, with 21 bases in between. CDR3 nucleotide sequence: TGTGCCTGGAGTGTTACGGGGGAAGGATCACCCCTCCACTCT. It specifies CAWSVTGEGSPLHS.

This chain joins TRBV9 and TRBJ1-5; D is unresolved. V was trimmed by 0 bases and J by 7 bases, leaving 8 bases between them. This CDR3 has 13 residues. Germline V lookup: CDR1 SGDLS, CDR2 YYNGEE. The CDR3 DNA follows: TGTGCCAGCAGCGTAGGATTGGACCAGCCCCAGCATTTT. Residues: CASSVGLDQPQHF.

The chain links TRBV10-3 to TRBJ1-1; 9 bases align to TRBD1. The CDR3 extends over 15 amino acids. V shed 10 bases, J shed 5 bases, and the junction held 14 bases outside the gene matches. The germline V gene encodes CDR1 ENHRY and CDR2 SYGVKD. CDR3 DNA sequence: TGTGCCAGCAGATACGCACAGGGGGCGGGTACTGAAGCTTTCTTT. Translating gives CASRYAQGAGTEAFF.

The chain couples TRBV28 to TRBJ1-2, with D unresolved. The CDR3 is made up of 12 amino acids. In germline, CDR1 is MDHEN, CDR2 SYDVKM. Trimming cost V 3 bases and J 6 bases, with 8 bases left between them. Here the CDR3 DNA reads TGTGCCAGCAGTTTGATTTTAGATGGCTACACCTTC. Encoded protein: CASSLILDGYTF.

In its sample, this clonotype was seen many times. This rearrangement joins TRBV5-1 to TRBJ2-7, with D possibly being TRBD1 (7 bases). This CDR3 is built from 15 residues. Germline assignment: CDR1 SGHRS and CDR2 YFSETQ. Trimming shortened V by 1 base and J by 7 bases, and 18 bases separated the two germline ends. The CDR3 region has the DNA TGCGCCAGCAGCTTGCTGGAGGGACAGCGTGGAGAGCAGTACTTC. Amino acids: CASSLLEGQRGEQYF.

This clonotype was counted ten times or more. The V and J genes are TRBV7-2 and TRBJ2-5; no reliable D call. In germline, CDR1 is SGHTA, CDR2 FQGNSA. Trimming stripped 3 bases from V and 7 bases from J, with 6 bases between. The CDR3 runs to 11 residues. CDR3 nucleotide sequence: TGTGCCAGCAGCTTCCCAGGGACCCAGTACTTC. It encodes CASSFPGTQYF.

This clonotype has at least ten counts. The V and J genes are TRBV6-6 and TRBJ2-7; 9 bases agree with TRBD1. The V gene's germline CDR1 is MNHNY and CDR2 SVGAGI (reference sequence). V lost 0 bases and J lost 9; bases outside the gene matches: 9. This CDR3 contains 15 residues. In DNA, the CDR3 is TGTGCCAGCAGTTACTCGATGACAGGGGGATCCTCGCAGTACTTC. Encoded protein: CASSYSMTGGSSQYF.

The chain recombines TRBV4-1 with TRBJ2-1, with 7 bases matching TRBD1. The V gene end was trimmed by 1 base and the J gene end by 4 bases; junction bases not matched to a gene: 7. The germline V gene encodes CDR1 MGHRA and CDR2 YSYEKL. CDR3 size: 16 residues. In nucleotides, the CDR3 is TGCGCCAGCAGCCAAGGACCTACAGGGGAGTACAATGAGCAGTTCTTC. Translating gives CASSQGPTGEYNEQFF.

This clonotype was observed many times. The chain joins TRBV7-9 to TRBJ2-1; 7 nucleotides match TRBD1. Looked up from germline, CDR1 is SEHNR and CDR2 is FQNEAQ (reference sequence). This CDR3 comprises 14 residues. The trim removed 5 bases at V and 7 bases at J, leaving 8 bases unmatched. As DNA, the CDR3 is TGTGCCAGCAGCATCCGGGACAGATTGAATGAGCAGTTCTTC. Translating gives CASSIRDRLNEQFF.

This clonotype was detected many times. CDR3 protein: CASSPGTANSPLHF. CDR3 sequence (DNA): TGTGCCAGCAGCCCTGGGACAGCCAATTCACCCCTCCACTTT. This rearrangement joins TRBV11-2 to TRBJ1-6; 7 bases line up with TRBD1. J lost 7 bases, V lost 5 bases, and 5 bases had no gene match. Germline lookup yields CDR1 SGHAT and CDR2 FQNNGV. This CDR3 has 14 residues.

CDR3 residues: CAISASSHEQYV. CDR3 sequence (DNA): TGTGCCATCAGTGCTAGCTCCCACGAGCAGTACGTC. This chain joins TRBV10-3 and TRBJ2-7; D might be TRBD2 (5 bases). Germline CDR1 is ENHRY and CDR2 is SYGVKD. The CDR3 length is 12 residues.

With regard to this clonotype: A clone one base away is much larger, so this may be a read error. V gene TRBV6-1 combines with J gene TRBJ1-6; D unresolved. The germline CDR1 and CDR2 sequences are MNHNS and SASEGT. The CDR3 consists of 15 residues. The CDR3 protein is CASSEFSDFNPPLHF. Here the CDR3 DNA reads TGTGCCAGCAGTGAATTTTCGGACTTTAATCCACCCCTCCACTTT.

This clonotype was recorded many times. V is TRBV24-1 and J is TRBJ2-3; D unresolved. From germline, CDR1 is KGHDR and CDR2 SFDVKD. This CDR3 has 14 amino acids. Deletions cut 2 bases from V and 3 bases from J, with 8 bases between. The CDR3 loop is CATSDSTVTDTQYF. Written as DNA, the CDR3 is TGTGCCACCAGTGATTCAACCGTGACAGATACGCAGTATTTT.

This clonotype was detected only a few times. This rearrangement joins TRBV6-5 to TRBJ1-1, with D unclear. CDR1 MNHEY and CDR2 SVGAGI come from the germline V gene. The CDR3 has 15 residues. V was cut by 0 bases and J by 1 base, with 9 bases left in between. This CDR3 reads CASSYSGFGNTEAFF. The CDR3 coding sequence is TGTGCCAGCAGTTACTCGGGGTTTGGGAACACTGAAGCTTTCTTT.

The V call is TRBV11-1, the J call TRBJ2-1; 12 nucleotides align to TRBD2. The CDR3 has 19 residues. Losses at the gene ends were 5 bases for V and 4 bases for J; bases not matched to a gene: 15. Germline CDR1 and CDR2: SGHAT and FQDESV (reference sequence). CDR3 residues: CASSTPGLAGISSYNEQFF. For the CDR3, the DNA is TGTGCCAGCAGCACGCCCGGACTAGCGGGAATTAGTTCGTACAATGAGCAGTTCTTC.

This clonotype was found many times. V and J are TRBV12-3 or TRBV12-4 and TRBJ2-1; no clear D gene. V was pared by 2 bases and J by 9 bases, with 8 bases between. This CDR3 spans 12 amino acids. The chain's CDR3 is CASSLLWSEQFF. CDR3 sequence (DNA): TGTGCCAGCAGTTTACTATGGTCTGAGCAGTTCTTC.

V is TRBV12-3 or TRBV12-4 and J is TRBJ1-1, with D unresolved. The CDR3 consists of 12 residues. V lost 5 bases, J lost 6 bases, and 10 bases lay in between. The CDR3 sequence: CASSPEISEAFF. The CDR3 bases are TGTGCCAGCAGTCCAGAGATATCTGAAGCTTTCTTT.